These T cell receptor beta chains were read from a single sample in a study of cytomegalovirus exposure and HLA in healthy donors. Data came from immunoSEQ multiplex PCR; TCRdb stores just in-frame clones and leaves some out. This table has 150,000 to 200,000 clones, approximately 81% appearing once. The material sequenced was PBMCs. The receptors stem from a boy aged 5-17 years in good health and CMV-seronegative. Both conserved end residues are part of each CDR3. Each record gives: V gene, J gene, D gene, clone size, CDR3 DNA, CDR3 protein. A D gene is named only where the DNA matches it firmly. Only some rows state a clone size, as once, few, many or a class for expanded clones.

v_call: TRBV19; j_call: TRBJ2-3; d_call: -; clone_size: -; cdr3_nt: TGTGCCAGTAGCCTTGGAGCGGGCACAGGCACAGATACGCAGTATTTT; cdr3_aa: CASSLGAGTGTDTQYF
v_call: TRBV5-6; j_call: TRBJ2-7; d_call: TRBD2; clone_size: -; cdr3_nt: TGTGCCAGCAGCCTTTACACCGGGACTAGTAAGGGCGACGAGCAGTACTTC; cdr3_aa: CASSLYTGTSKGDEQYF
v_call: TRBV6-6; j_call: TRBJ2-3; d_call: TRBD1; clone_size: -; cdr3_nt: TGTGCCAGCAGTTACCCGGGACAGGGTGTAGAAGATACGCAGTATTTT; cdr3_aa: CASSYPGQGVEDTQYF
v_call: TRBV5-8; j_call: TRBJ2-1; d_call: TRBD2; clone_size: -; cdr3_nt: TGTGCCAGCAGGCGGGGGAATGAGCAGTTCTTC; cdr3_aa: CASRRGNEQFF
v_call: TRBV5-6; j_call: TRBJ1-5; d_call: -; clone_size: few; cdr3_nt: TGTGCCAGCAGCGGCGGGACTAACAATCAGCCCCAGCATTTT; cdr3_aa: CASSGGTNNQPQHF
v_call: TRBV5-1; j_call: TRBJ2-5; d_call: -; clone_size: -; cdr3_nt: TGCGCCAGCAGCTCACAACAGGAGACCCAGTACTTC; cdr3_aa: CASSSQQETQYF
v_call: TRBV6-4; j_call: TRBJ2-3; d_call: -; clone_size: -; cdr3_nt: TGTGCCAGCAGTGACTCGAACGGGGGAACGGATACGCAGTATTTT; cdr3_aa: CASSDSNGGTDTQYF
v_call: TRBV27; j_call: TRBJ2-3; d_call: TRBD1; clone_size: -; cdr3_nt: TGTGCCAGCACTACCGCCGGGACAGGGGCAGATACGCAGTATTTT; cdr3_aa: CASTTAGTGADTQYF
v_call: TRBV11-3; j_call: TRBJ2-5; d_call: TRBD1; clone_size: -; cdr3_nt: TGTGCCAGCAGCTCGAGACAGGGGGCTGACCAAGAGACCCAGTACTTC; cdr3_aa: CASSSRQGADQETQYF
v_call: TRBV13; j_call: TRBJ1-2; d_call: TRBD1; clone_size: -; cdr3_nt: TGTGCCAGCAGCCTCCTCGGGACAGACGATGGCTACACCTTC; cdr3_aa: CASSLLGTDDGYTF
v_call: TRBV6-6; j_call: TRBJ1-1; d_call: -; clone_size: -; cdr3_nt: TGTGCCAGCAGTTTCCACCTCGGGACATTGAACACTGAAGCTTTCTTT; cdr3_aa: CASSFHLGTLNTEAFF
v_call: TRBV6-6; j_call: TRBJ1-1; d_call: -; clone_size: -; cdr3_nt: TGTGCCAGCAGTTACTATGGGGGGGCGAACACTGAAGCTTTCTTT; cdr3_aa: CASSYYGGANTEAFF
v_call: TRBV10-3; j_call: TRBJ2-1; d_call: -; clone_size: -; cdr3_nt: TGTGCCATCAGTGTCGGTGACTCCTACAATGAGCAGTTCTTC; cdr3_aa: CAISVGDSYNEQFF
v_call: TRBV15; j_call: TRBJ2-7; d_call: -; clone_size: -; cdr3_nt: TGTGCCACCAGCATAACGGAGCCCTACGAGCAGTACTTC; cdr3_aa: CATSITEPYEQYF
v_call: TRBV6-1; j_call: TRBJ1-5; d_call: -; clone_size: few; cdr3_nt: TGTGCCAGCAGTGTATTCAGGATCCTCAATCAGCCCCAGCATTTT; cdr3_aa: CASSVFRILNQPQHF
v_call: TRBV5-5; j_call: TRBJ2-5; d_call: TRBD2; clone_size: -; cdr3_nt: TGTGCCAGCAGTCCTCGCCCACGGGGGGGCGCGGTGACCCAGTACTTC; cdr3_aa: CASSPRPRGGAVTQYF
v_call: TRBV27; j_call: TRBJ1-4; d_call: -; clone_size: -; cdr3_nt: TGTGCCAGCAGTTTACTTTCTGCAACTAATGAAAAACTGTTTTTT; cdr3_aa: CASSLLSATNEKLFF
v_call: TRBV9; j_call: TRBJ2-3; d_call: TRBD2; clone_size: -; cdr3_nt: TGTGCCAGCAGCATTCTAGCGGGAGTGACAGATACGCAGTATTTT; cdr3_aa: CASSILAGVTDTQYF
v_call: TRBV6-1; j_call: TRBJ1-6; d_call: -; clone_size: -; cdr3_nt: TGTGCCAGCAGTGGGAGACCCGATAATTCACCCCTCCACTTT; cdr3_aa: CASSGRPDNSPLHF
v_call: TRBV27; j_call: TRBJ1-5; d_call: -; clone_size: -; cdr3_nt: TGTGCCAGCGCAGGGTACAATCAGCCCCAGCATTTT; cdr3_aa: CASAGYNQPQHF
v_call: TRBV7-6; j_call: TRBJ1-2; d_call: -; clone_size: -; cdr3_nt: TGTGCCAGCAGCCGCCAAGGGGCCAATCTCAACTATGGCTACACCTTC; cdr3_aa: CASSRQGANLNYGYTF
v_call: TRBV30; j_call: TRBJ1-1; d_call: TRBD1; clone_size: -; cdr3_nt: TGTGCCTGGACCAGGGGGCTCACTGAAGCTTTCTTT; cdr3_aa: CAWTRGLTEAFF
v_call: TRBV5-1; j_call: TRBJ2-7; d_call: TRBD1; clone_size: -; cdr3_nt: TGCGCCAGCAGCAGGGGGCCGACAGGGACCAATACCTACGAGCAGTACTTC; cdr3_aa: CASSRGPTGTNTYEQYF
v_call: TRBV4-1; j_call: TRBJ1-2; d_call: TRBD1; clone_size: -; cdr3_nt: TGCGCCAGCAGAGGACAGGGAGCGTCCTATGGCTACACCTTC; cdr3_aa: CASRGQGASYGYTF
v_call: TRBV5-1; j_call: TRBJ1-4; d_call: -; clone_size: -; cdr3_nt: TGCGCCAGCAGCCTAGGAGGTAGCCTGCGGAATGAAAAACTGTTTTTT; cdr3_aa: CASSLGGSLRNEKLFF
v_call: TRBV2; j_call: TRBJ2-5; d_call: -; clone_size: few; cdr3_nt: TGTGCCAGCAGTGTAACAAGAGAGACCCAGTACTTC; cdr3_aa: CASSVTRETQYF
v_call: TRBV4-1; j_call: TRBJ2-1; d_call: TRBD2; clone_size: few; cdr3_nt: TGCGCCAGCAGCCGGGGGGGACTAGCGGGATTGGGCAATGAGCAGTTCTTC; cdr3_aa: CASSRGGLAGLGNEQFF
v_call: TRBV7-2; j_call: TRBJ2-5; d_call: TRBD1; clone_size: -; cdr3_nt: TGTGCCAGCAGCTTAGGGACAGGGGGCGCAATATATCAAGAGACCCAGTACTTC; cdr3_aa: CASSLGTGGAIYQETQYF
v_call: TRBV7-2; j_call: TRBJ1-5; d_call: -; clone_size: -; cdr3_nt: TGTGCCAGCAGCTCGGTCCTGGGCGGCAATCAGCCCCAGCATTTT; cdr3_aa: CASSSVLGGNQPQHF
v_call: TRBV18; j_call: TRBJ1-5; d_call: -; clone_size: -; cdr3_nt: TGTGCCAGCTCACCATCAGGGGCAGGCAATCAGCCCCAGCATTTT; cdr3_aa: CASSPSGAGNQPQHF
v_call: TRBV12-5; j_call: TRBJ2-4; d_call: -; clone_size: -; cdr3_nt: TGTGCTAGTGGTTGGACTACCCGGGGGAGGAGTAAAAACATTCAGTACTTC; cdr3_aa: CASGWTTRGRSKNIQYF
v_call: TRBV5-1; j_call: TRBJ2-7; d_call: TRBD2; clone_size: few; cdr3_nt: TGCGCCAGCAGCCCGTCCGGGACTAGCTCCACGAAGCAGTACTTC; cdr3_aa: CASSPSGTSSTKQYF
v_call: TRBV27; j_call: TRBJ1-1; d_call: -; clone_size: -; cdr3_nt: TGTGCCAGCAGTTCCGACAAGAGCCGCTACGACACTGAAGCTTTCTTT; cdr3_aa: CASSSDKSRYDTEAFF
v_call: TRBV5-4; j_call: TRBJ1-6; d_call: -; clone_size: -; cdr3_nt: TGTGCCAGCAGCCCTCAAGCCAATTCACCCCTCCACTTT; cdr3_aa: CASSPQANSPLHF
v_call: TRBV7-2; j_call: TRBJ2-7; d_call: -; clone_size: -; cdr3_nt: TGTGCCAGCAGCCCAGCACCGGGGGACGAGCAGTACTTC; cdr3_aa: CASSPAPGDEQYF
v_call: TRBV6-6; j_call: TRBJ1-2; d_call: TRBD1; clone_size: -; cdr3_nt: TGTGCCAGTGAGGGGGCAGTCTATGGCTACACCTTC; cdr3_aa: CASEGAVYGYTF
v_call: TRBV29-1; j_call: TRBJ1-1; d_call: -; clone_size: -; cdr3_nt: TGCAGCGTCCGTGAGGGGAGGGAAGCTTTCTTT; cdr3_aa: CSVREGREAFF
v_call: TRBV27; j_call: TRBJ1-1; d_call: TRBD1; clone_size: -; cdr3_nt: TGTGCTGGGGGGGGACAGGCCAACACTGAAGCTTTCTTT; cdr3_aa: CAGGGQANTEAFF
v_call: TRBV2; j_call: TRBJ1-5; d_call: -; clone_size: -; cdr3_nt: TGTGCCAGCAATTGGAGGGGCAGGAGCAATCAGCCCCAGCATTTT; cdr3_aa: CASNWRGRSNQPQHF
v_call: TRBV11-2; j_call: TRBJ1-6; d_call: -; clone_size: -; cdr3_nt: TGTGCCAGCAGCTTACTCCTCACAGGGTCCGGGGCACCCCTCCACTTT; cdr3_aa: CASSLLLTGSGAPLHF
v_call: TRBV5-4; j_call: TRBJ2-1; d_call: TRBD2; clone_size: -; cdr3_nt: TGTGCCAGCAGCGACAGGACTAGCGGGAGCAATGAGCAGTTCTTC; cdr3_aa: CASSDRTSGSNEQFF
v_call: TRBV19; j_call: TRBJ2-6; d_call: -; clone_size: -; cdr3_nt: TGTGCCAGTAGTATGGATGGGGGGTCTGGGGCCAACGTCCTGACTTTC; cdr3_aa: CASSMDGGSGANVLTF
v_call: TRBV7-8; j_call: TRBJ1-5; d_call: TRBD1; clone_size: -; cdr3_nt: TGTGCCAGCAGCTTAGCTCCCCACAGGGGAATTGGTTATCAGCCCCAGCATTTT; cdr3_aa: CASSLAPHRGIGYQPQHF
v_call: TRBV9; j_call: TRBJ1-4; d_call: TRBD1; clone_size: -; cdr3_nt: TGTGCCAGCAGCGGCGGACAGGCCCTTAATGAAAAACTGTTTTTT; cdr3_aa: CASSGGQALNEKLFF
v_call: TRBV9; j_call: TRBJ1-1; d_call: TRBD1; clone_size: -; cdr3_nt: TGTGCCAGCAGCCCAGGGGGGAACACTGAAGCTTTCTTT; cdr3_aa: CASSPGGNTEAFF
v_call: TRBV9; j_call: TRBJ2-7; d_call: -; clone_size: -; cdr3_nt: TGTGCCAGCAGCGTAGGACCTGAGACTATTTACGAGCAGTACTTC; cdr3_aa: CASSVGPETIYEQYF
v_call: TRBV9; j_call: TRBJ2-7; d_call: TRBD2; clone_size: -; cdr3_nt: TGTGCCAGCAGCTCAGACGGGGGGGACGAGCAGTACTTC; cdr3_aa: CASSSDGGDEQYF
v_call: TRBV7-9; j_call: TRBJ1-1; d_call: -; clone_size: -; cdr3_nt: TGTGCCAGCAGCTTAGGCGGGTACAGAGAAGCTTTCTTT; cdr3_aa: CASSLGGYREAFF
v_call: TRBV6-4; j_call: TRBJ2-1; d_call: TRBD2; clone_size: -; cdr3_nt: TGTGCCAGCAGTGAAGGGACTAGCAGTGAGCAGTTCTTC; cdr3_aa: CASSEGTSSEQFF
v_call: TRBV7-9; j_call: TRBJ1-2; d_call: -; clone_size: -; cdr3_nt: TGTGCCAGCAGCTCCGGGTTTGACTATGGCTACACCTTC; cdr3_aa: CASSSGFDYGYTF
v_call: TRBV7-2; j_call: TRBJ1-1; d_call: -; clone_size: -; cdr3_nt: TGTGCCAGCAGCGGACAAGGGCATACCGTCCGGGCTGAAGCTTTCTTT; cdr3_aa: CASSGQGHTVRAEAFF
v_call: TRBV7-3; j_call: TRBJ2-7; d_call: -; clone_size: -; cdr3_nt: TGTGCCCACTTTTATGCCGGGGAATACGAGCAGTACTTC; cdr3_aa: CAHFYAGEYEQYF
v_call: TRBV14; j_call: TRBJ1-3; d_call: -; clone_size: -; cdr3_nt: TGTGCCAGCAGCGCGGGGCTGAGCTCTGGAAACACCATATATTTT; cdr3_aa: CASSAGLSSGNTIYF
v_call: TRBV5-1; j_call: TRBJ1-6; d_call: TRBD1; clone_size: -; cdr3_nt: TGCGCCAGCAGCTTCGAGACAGGGTGGGGTTCACCCCTCCACTTT; cdr3_aa: CASSFETGWGSPLHF
v_call: TRBV11-2; j_call: TRBJ2-7; d_call: TRBD2; clone_size: -; cdr3_nt: TGTGCCAGCAGCTTAGTAGTAACGGGGGGTGAGCAGTACTTC; cdr3_aa: CASSLVVTGGEQYF
v_call: TRBV9; j_call: TRBJ1-1; d_call: -; clone_size: -; cdr3_nt: TGTGCCAGCAGCGTCTCAGAGGGCGCGAACACTGAAGCTTTCTTT; cdr3_aa: CASSVSEGANTEAFF
v_call: TRBV6-1; j_call: TRBJ1-5; d_call: -; clone_size: -; cdr3_nt: TGTGCCAGCAGTGGACAGATAAATAGCAATCAGCCCCAGCATTTT; cdr3_aa: CASSGQINSNQPQHF
v_call: TRBV28; j_call: TRBJ2-1; d_call: TRBD2; clone_size: -; cdr3_nt: TGTGCCAGCAGCGGAAGCCCTAGCGGGAGAAATCAGAATGAGCAGTTCTTC; cdr3_aa: CASSGSPSGRNQNEQFF
v_call: TRBV4-1; j_call: TRBJ2-5; d_call: TRBD2; clone_size: once; cdr3_nt: TGCGCCAGCAGCCAGGGACTAGCGGGGGTAAAAGAGACCCAGTACTTC; cdr3_aa: CASSQGLAGVKETQYF